This is a list of T cell receptor beta chains from one sample in a study of T cells after yellow fever vaccination. A single record per CDR3 protein comes from TCRdb applying MiXCR to the 5' RACE reads. The data show over 15,000 distinct CDR3 sequences, approximately 4% seen once. Sequencing used PBMCs, either bulk or a sorted T-cell subset (CD4+, CD8+, memory, or dextramer-sorted; not recorded which), obtained 15 days after the yellow fever booster vaccination. These receptors came from a man aged 25-45 years who received the YFV17D yellow fever vaccine. Each CDR3 is given with its conserved first and last residue. The order of the fields is V gene, clone size, D gene, J gene, CDR3 DNA, CDR3 protein. D genes are given only for firm matches. Rows give clone size only sometimes, using once, few, many, or a class for an expanded clone.

V: TRBV27
size: many
D: .
J: TRBJ1-1
DNA: TGTGCCAGCAGTTGGTATGACGGTATGAACACTGAAGCTTTCTTT
CDR3: CASSWYDGMNTEAFF

V: TRBV6-5
size: many
D: TRBD1
J: TRBJ1-6
DNA: TGTGCCAGCAGTTTCGGACAGGGAGATTCACCCCTCCACTTT
CDR3: CASSFGQGDSPLHF

V: TRBV5-1
size: many
D: .
J: TRBJ2-2
DNA: TGCGCCAGCAGCTTGGAAGGGGCTAGCTGGGGTTCCGGGGAGCTGTTTTTT
CDR3: CASSLEGASWGSGELFF

V: TRBV7-9
size: many
D: .
J: TRBJ2-5
DNA: TGTGCCAGCAGCTTAGCGACTGTGGGGGGCGAAGAGACCCAGTACTTC
CDR3: CASSLATVGGEETQYF

V: TRBV27
size: many
D: TRBD1
J: TRBJ1-2
DNA: TGTGCCAGCAGTTTTGGAGGACAGGGTGCCGGCTACACCTTC
CDR3: CASSFGGQGAGYTF

V: TRBV25-1
size: many
D: TRBD1
J: TRBJ2-5
DNA: TGTGCCAGCAGTGGTCCTCTCAGGGGGCTGAGGGAGACCCAGTACTTC
CDR3: CASSGPLRGLRETQYF

V: TRBV18
size: many
D: .
J: TRBJ2-1
DNA: TGTGCCAGCTCACCACTGAGCAGCGACTACAATGAGCAGTTCTTC
CDR3: CASSPLSSDYNEQFF

V: TRBV7-9
size: many
D: .
J: TRBJ2-3
DNA: TGTGCCAGCAGCTTAACCAGGAGTACGCAGTATTTT
CDR3: CASSLTRSTQYF

V: TRBV7-8
size: many
D: .
J: TRBJ2-1
DNA: TGTGCCAGCAGCTTAGTGCCAGCGATGAGCTCCTACAATGAGCAGTTCTTC
CDR3: CASSLVPAMSSYNEQFF

V: TRBV3-1
size: many
D: .
J: TRBJ1-3
DNA: TGTGCCAGCAGCCAAGAAGGGGGGGCTCTCTCTGGAAACACCATATATTTT
CDR3: CASSQEGGALSGNTIYF

V: TRBV5-1
size: many
D: TRBD1
J: TRBJ2-7
DNA: TGCGCCAGCAGCTCGGATCCCGGGACAGGCTCCTACGAGCAGTACTTC
CDR3: CASSSDPGTGSYEQYF

V: TRBV9
size: many
D: .
J: TRBJ1-1
DNA: TGTGCCAGCAGCGGGGGGATGAACACTGAAGCTTTCTTT
CDR3: CASSGGMNTEAFF

V: TRBV7-2
size: many
D: .
J: TRBJ2-3
DNA: TGTGCCAGCAGCGAGGGAGGAACGGGAGATACGCAGTATTTT
CDR3: CASSEGGTGDTQYF

V: TRBV29-1
size: many
D: .
J: TRBJ1-2
DNA: TGCAGCGCTGCGGAACTCTATGGCTACACCTTC
CDR3: CSAAELYGYTF

V: TRBV4-2
size: many
D: TRBD1
J: TRBJ1-4
DNA: TGTGCCAGCAGCCAAGTAAGGGACAGGGGTAATGAAAAACTGTTTTTT
CDR3: CASSQVRDRGNEKLFF

V: TRBV11-2
size: .
D: .
J: TRBJ1-2
DNA: TGTGCCAGCAGCTTATTTCGGGGGCCCCGGGGAGACCACGGCTACACCTTC
CDR3: CASSLFRGPRGDHGYTF

V: TRBV7-6
size: many
D: .
J: TRBJ2-3
DNA: TGTGCCAGCAGCTTAGCCCACAGCGTCACAGATACGCAGTATTTT
CDR3: CASSLAHSVTDTQYF

V: TRBV4-3
size: many
D: TRBD1
J: TRBJ2-1
DNA: TGCGCCAGCAGCCATCCGGGACAGGGGCGGCATGAGCAGTTCTTC
CDR3: CASSHPGQGRHEQFF

V: TRBV29-1
size: medium-sized
D: TRBD1
J: TRBJ2-7
DNA: TGCAGCGTCCTGACAGGGAGCCACGAGCAGTACTTC
CDR3: CSVLTGSHEQYF

V: TRBV4-2
size: many
D: .
J: TRBJ1-3
DNA: TGTGCCAGCAGCCTTCCCCCCGGAAACACCATATATTTT
CDR3: CASSLPPGNTIYF

V: TRBV27
size: many
D: .
J: TRBJ2-1
DNA: TGTGCCAGCATGCGGGGTACTTCCTACAATGAGCAGTTCTTC
CDR3: CASMRGTSYNEQFF

V: TRBV7-8
size: many
D: .
J: TRBJ2-1
DNA: TGTGCCAGCAGCTTTCGGTATCAAGGGCACAATGAGCAGTTCTTC
CDR3: CASSFRYQGHNEQFF

V: TRBV10-3
size: many
D: .
J: TRBJ2-1
DNA: TGTGCCATCAGTGAAGCCCTTGAGCAGTTCTTC
CDR3: CAISEALEQFF

V: TRBV18
size: many
D: .
J: TRBJ2-1
DNA: TGTGCCAGCTCACCAAAGGACGATCCCGGGAGAATTGGTGAGCAGTTCTTC
CDR3: CASSPKDDPGRIGEQFF

V: TRBV27
size: many
D: .
J: TRBJ1-1
DNA: TGTGCCAGCAGCTGGAGGGCTCAAGGGTACACTGAAGCTTTCTTT
CDR3: CASSWRAQGYTEAFF

V: TRBV6-5
size: many
D: TRBD1
J: TRBJ2-5
DNA: TGTGCCAGCAGTTACAGGAAGCCGGGACAGGGGCAAGAGACCCAGTACTTC
CDR3: CASSYRKPGQGQETQYF

V: TRBV10-3
size: many
D: TRBD2
J: TRBJ2-1
DNA: TGTGCCATCAGGGAACTAGCGGGAGGGCGTAATGAGCAGTTCTTC
CDR3: CAIRELAGGRNEQFF

V: TRBV27
size: many
D: .
J: TRBJ1-1
DNA: TGTGCCAGCAAATTGGGCATGAACACTGAAGCTTTCTTT
CDR3: CASKLGMNTEAFF

V: TRBV29-1
size: medium-sized
D: .
J: TRBJ2-3
DNA: TGCAGCGTTGAGGGGGCCCCGGGTAGGGCAGATACGCAGTATTTT
CDR3: CSVEGAPGRADTQYF

V: TRBV4-2
size: many
D: .
J: TRBJ2-3
DNA: TGTGCCAGCAGCCAAGATCTATCCCCAGATACGCAGTATTTT
CDR3: CASSQDLSPDTQYF

V: TRBV20-1
size: many
D: TRBD2
J: TRBJ2-1
DNA: TGCAGTGCTAGAGGGAAACCCGGGACTATAAACAATGAGCAGTTCTTC
CDR3: CSARGKPGTINNEQFF

V: TRBV12-3/TRBV12-4
size: once
D: .
J: TRBJ2-3
DNA: TGTGCCAGCAGCTGTGTTGGACTCCCTCTCGTGGGGCAGTATTTT
CDR3: CASSCVGLPLVGQYF

V: TRBV5-6
size: many
D: .
J: TRBJ2-3
DNA: TGTGCCAGCAGCTTGGTTACAGATACGCAGTATTTT
CDR3: CASSLVTDTQYF

V: TRBV20-1
size: many
D: .
J: TRBJ2-3
DNA: TGCAGTGCCCACTTTCAAACAGGCACAGATACGCAGTATTTT
CDR3: CSAHFQTGTDTQYF

V: TRBV5-1
size: many
D: .
J: TRBJ1-1
DNA: TGCGCCAGCAGTGCTCAGGAGGGGGTGGTGTGGAAAGGGAACACTGAAGCTTTCTTT
CDR3: CASSAQEGVVWKGNTEAFF

V: TRBV7-2
size: .
D: .
J: TRBJ2-5
DNA: TGTGCCAGCAGCTCCCTCGGAAGGAGGGCAGAGACCCAGTACTTC
CDR3: CASSSLGRRAETQYF

V: TRBV11-2
size: many
D: .
J: TRBJ2-3
DNA: TGTGCCAGCAGCCCATCCGGACTCGGTGGTGATACGCAGTATTTT
CDR3: CASSPSGLGGDTQYF

V: TRBV7-2
size: many
D: .
J: TRBJ1-1
DNA: TGTGCCAGCAGCTTAGTTCCGGGGAACACTGAAGCTTTCTTT
CDR3: CASSLVPGNTEAFF

V: TRBV30
size: many
D: .
J: TRBJ1-1
DNA: TGTGCCTGGAGTAACACGGGCGGCACTGAAGCTTTCTTT
CDR3: CAWSNTGGTEAFF

V: TRBV29-1
size: many
D: TRBD1
J: TRBJ2-2
DNA: TGCAGCGGCACGGACAGGGCCACCGGGGAGCTGTTTTTT
CDR3: CSGTDRATGELFF

V: TRBV10-1
size: few
D: TRBD2
J: TRBJ2-1
DNA: TGCGCCAGCAGTAGACTAGCGGGAGCCAATGAGCAGTTCTTC
CDR3: CASSRLAGANEQFF

V: TRBV7-2
size: many
D: .
J: TRBJ2-7
DNA: TGTGCCAGCAGCTTAGGGACAAACTACGAGCAGTACTTC
CDR3: CASSLGTNYEQYF

V: TRBV5-6
size: medium-sized
D: .
J: TRBJ2-1
DNA: TGTGCCAGCAGCTTGGGGGGGGGCAGCAATGAGCAGTTCTTC
CDR3: CASSLGGGSNEQFF

V: TRBV7-2
size: many
D: .
J: TRBJ2-7
DNA: TGTGCCAGCAGCTTGAGACGGGACGGATACTACGAGCAGTACTTC
CDR3: CASSLRRDGYYEQYF

V: TRBV12-3/TRBV12-4
size: many
D: TRBD2
J: TRBJ2-1
DNA: TGTGCCAGCAGTTTAGACGCTAGCGGGAGTTTCAATGAGCAGTTCTTC
CDR3: CASSLDASGSFNEQFF

V: TRBV19
size: many
D: TRBD2
J: TRBJ2-1
DNA: TGTGCCAGTATTCCTAGCGGGAGCTCCTACAATGAGCAGTTCTTC
CDR3: CASIPSGSSYNEQFF